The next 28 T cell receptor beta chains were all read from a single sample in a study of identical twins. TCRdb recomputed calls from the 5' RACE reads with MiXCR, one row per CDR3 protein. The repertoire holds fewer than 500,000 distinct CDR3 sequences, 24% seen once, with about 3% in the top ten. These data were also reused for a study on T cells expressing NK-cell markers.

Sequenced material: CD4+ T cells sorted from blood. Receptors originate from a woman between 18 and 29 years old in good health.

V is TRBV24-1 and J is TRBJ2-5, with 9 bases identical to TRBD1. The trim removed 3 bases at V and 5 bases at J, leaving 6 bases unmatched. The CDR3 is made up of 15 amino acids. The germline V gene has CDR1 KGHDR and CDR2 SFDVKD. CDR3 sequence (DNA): TGTGCCACCAGTGATGCATCCGGGACAGGGGAGACCCAGTACTTC. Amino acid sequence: CATSDASGTGETQYF.

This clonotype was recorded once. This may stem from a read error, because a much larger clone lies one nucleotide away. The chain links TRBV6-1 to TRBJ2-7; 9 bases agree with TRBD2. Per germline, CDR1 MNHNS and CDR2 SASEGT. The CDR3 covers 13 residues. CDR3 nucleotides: TGTGTCACCGGGGGACTAGCTCTCGACGAGCAGTACTTC. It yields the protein CVTGGLALDEQYF.

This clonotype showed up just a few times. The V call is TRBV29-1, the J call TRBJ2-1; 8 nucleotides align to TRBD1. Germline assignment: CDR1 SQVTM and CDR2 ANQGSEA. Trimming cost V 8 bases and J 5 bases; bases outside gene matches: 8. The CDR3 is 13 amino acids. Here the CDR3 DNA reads TGCAGCCCAGGGACAGGTACAGACAATGAGCAGTTCTTC. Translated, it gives CSPGTGTDNEQFF.

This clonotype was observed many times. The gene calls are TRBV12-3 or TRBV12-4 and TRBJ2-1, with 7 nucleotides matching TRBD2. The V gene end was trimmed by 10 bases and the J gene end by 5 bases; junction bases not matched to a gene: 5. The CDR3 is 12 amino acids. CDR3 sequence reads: CATSRGDNEQFF. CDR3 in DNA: TGTGCCACTTCCCGGGGGGACAATGAGCAGTTCTTC.

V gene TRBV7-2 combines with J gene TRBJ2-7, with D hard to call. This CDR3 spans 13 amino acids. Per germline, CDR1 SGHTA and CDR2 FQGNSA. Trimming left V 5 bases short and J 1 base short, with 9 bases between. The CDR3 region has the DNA TGTGCCAGCAGCGTAGTAAGTTCCTACGAGCAGTACTTC. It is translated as CASSVVSSYEQYF.

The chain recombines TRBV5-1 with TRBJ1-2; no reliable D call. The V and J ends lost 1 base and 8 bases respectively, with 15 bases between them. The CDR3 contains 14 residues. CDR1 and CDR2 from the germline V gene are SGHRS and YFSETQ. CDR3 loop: CASSLRAGENGYTF. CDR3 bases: TGCGCCAGCAGCTTGAGGGCAGGTGAAAACGGCTACACCTTC.

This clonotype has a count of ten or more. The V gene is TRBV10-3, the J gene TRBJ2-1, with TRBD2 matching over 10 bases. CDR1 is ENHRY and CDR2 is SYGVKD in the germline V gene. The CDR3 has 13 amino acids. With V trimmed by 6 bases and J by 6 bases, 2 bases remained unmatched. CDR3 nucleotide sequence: TGTGCCATCAGGGGACTAGCGTTCAATGAGCAGTTCTTC. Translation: CAIRGLAFNEQFF.

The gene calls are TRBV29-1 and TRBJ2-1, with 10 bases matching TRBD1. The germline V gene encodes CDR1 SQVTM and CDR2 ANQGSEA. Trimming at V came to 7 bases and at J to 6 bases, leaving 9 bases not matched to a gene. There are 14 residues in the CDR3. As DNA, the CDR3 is TGCAGCGCCCAGGGACAGGGGAAAGGCAATGAGCAGTTCTTC. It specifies CSAQGQGKGNEQFF.

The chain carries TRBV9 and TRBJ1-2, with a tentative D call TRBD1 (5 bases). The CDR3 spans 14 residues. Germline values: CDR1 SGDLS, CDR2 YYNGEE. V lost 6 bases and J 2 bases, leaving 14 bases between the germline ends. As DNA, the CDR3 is TGTGCCAGCAAACCGGGACCCCGCAACTATGGCTACACCTTC. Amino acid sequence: CASKPGPRNYGYTF.

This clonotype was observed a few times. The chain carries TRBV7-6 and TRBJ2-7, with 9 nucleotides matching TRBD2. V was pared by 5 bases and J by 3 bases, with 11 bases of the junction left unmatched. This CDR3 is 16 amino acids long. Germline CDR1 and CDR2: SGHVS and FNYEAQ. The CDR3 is CASSPQGAGGLYEQYF. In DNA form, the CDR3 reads TGTGCCAGCAGCCCCCAGGGAGCGGGAGGTCTCTACGAGCAGTACTTC.

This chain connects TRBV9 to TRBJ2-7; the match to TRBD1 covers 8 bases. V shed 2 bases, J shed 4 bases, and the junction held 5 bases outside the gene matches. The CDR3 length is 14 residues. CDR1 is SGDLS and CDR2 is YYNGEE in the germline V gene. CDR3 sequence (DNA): TGTGCCAGCAGCGTCGGACAGGGACAATACGAGCAGTACTTC. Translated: CASSVGQGQYEQYF.

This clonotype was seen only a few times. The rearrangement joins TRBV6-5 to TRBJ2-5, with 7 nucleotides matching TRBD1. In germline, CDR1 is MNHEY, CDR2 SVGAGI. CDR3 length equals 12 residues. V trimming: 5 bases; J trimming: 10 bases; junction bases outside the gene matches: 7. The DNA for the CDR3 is TGTGCCAGCAGTCTACGACAGGGAGTCCAGTACTTC. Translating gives CASSLRQGVQYF.

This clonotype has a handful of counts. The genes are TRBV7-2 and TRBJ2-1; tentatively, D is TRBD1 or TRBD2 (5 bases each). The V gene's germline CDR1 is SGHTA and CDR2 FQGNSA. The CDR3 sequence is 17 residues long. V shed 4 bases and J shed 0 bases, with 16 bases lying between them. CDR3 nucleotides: TGTGCCAGCAGCTATCGACGGGGCACCAGCTCCTACAATGAGCAGTTCTTC. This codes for CASSYRRGTSSYNEQFF.

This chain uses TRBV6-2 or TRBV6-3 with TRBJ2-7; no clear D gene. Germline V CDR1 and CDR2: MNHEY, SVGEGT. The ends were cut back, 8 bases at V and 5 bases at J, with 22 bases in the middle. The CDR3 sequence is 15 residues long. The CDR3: CASANPGPTDDEQYF. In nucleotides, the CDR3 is TGTGCCAGCGCGAACCCCGGGCCCACCGACGACGAGCAGTACTTC.

The CDR3, as DNA: TGTGCCAGCAGGCGATTGAACACTGAAGCTTTCTTT. It is translated as CASRRLNTEAFF. The chain uses TRBV6-5 and TRBJ1-1; D gene ambiguous. Germline V gene sequence: CDR1 MNHEY, CDR2 SVGAGI. The ends were cut back, 6 bases at V and 0 bases at J, with 5 bases in the middle. The length of the CDR3 is 12 residues.

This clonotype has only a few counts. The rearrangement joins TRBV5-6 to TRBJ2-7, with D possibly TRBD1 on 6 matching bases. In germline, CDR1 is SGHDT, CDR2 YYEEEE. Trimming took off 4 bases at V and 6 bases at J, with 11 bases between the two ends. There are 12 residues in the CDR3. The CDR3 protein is CASSGGRGEQYF. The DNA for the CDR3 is TGTGCCAGCAGCGGGGGCAGGGGCGAGCAGTACTTC.

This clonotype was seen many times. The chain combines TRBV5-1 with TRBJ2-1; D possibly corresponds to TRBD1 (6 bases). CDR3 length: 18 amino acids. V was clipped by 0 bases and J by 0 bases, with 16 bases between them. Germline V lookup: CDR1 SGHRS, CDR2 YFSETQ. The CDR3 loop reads CASSLEGHRPSSYNEQFF. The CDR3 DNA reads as TGCGCCAGCAGCTTGGAGGGACACCGACCGAGCTCCTACAATGAGCAGTTCTTC. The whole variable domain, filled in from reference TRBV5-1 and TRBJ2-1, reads KAGVTQTPRYLIKTRGQQVTLSCSPISGHRSVSWYQQTPGQGLQFLFEYFSETQRNKGNFPGRFSGRQFSNSRSEMNVSTLELGDSALYLCASSLEGHRPSSYNEQFFGPGTRLTVL.

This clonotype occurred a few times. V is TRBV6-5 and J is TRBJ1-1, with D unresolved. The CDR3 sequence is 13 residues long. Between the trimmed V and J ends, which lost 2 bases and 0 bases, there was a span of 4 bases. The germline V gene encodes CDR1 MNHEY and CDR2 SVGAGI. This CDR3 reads CASSYQVNTEAFF. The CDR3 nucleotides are TGTGCCAGCAGTTACCAGGTGAACACTGAAGCTTTCTTT.

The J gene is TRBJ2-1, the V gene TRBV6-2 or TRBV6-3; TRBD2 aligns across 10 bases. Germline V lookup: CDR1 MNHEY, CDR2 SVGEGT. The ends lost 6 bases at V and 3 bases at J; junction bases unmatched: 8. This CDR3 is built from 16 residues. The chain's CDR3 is CASRHAGTSVYNEQFF. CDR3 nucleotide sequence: TGTGCCAGCAGACACGCCGGGACTAGCGTCTACAATGAGCAGTTCTTC.

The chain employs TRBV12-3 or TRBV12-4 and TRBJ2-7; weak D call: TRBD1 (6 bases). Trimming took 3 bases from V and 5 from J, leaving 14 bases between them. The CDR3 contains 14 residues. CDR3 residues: CASSLGAQDDEQYF. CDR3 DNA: TGTGCCAGCAGTTTGGGGGCGCAGGACGACGAGCAGTACTTC.

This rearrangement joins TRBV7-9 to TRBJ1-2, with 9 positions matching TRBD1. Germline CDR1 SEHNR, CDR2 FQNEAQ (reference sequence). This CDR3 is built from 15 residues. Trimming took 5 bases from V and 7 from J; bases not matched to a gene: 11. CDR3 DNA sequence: TGTGCCAGCAGCCTTCCGGGACAGGGTAGGGTTGGCTACACCTTC. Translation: CASSLPGQGRVGYTF.

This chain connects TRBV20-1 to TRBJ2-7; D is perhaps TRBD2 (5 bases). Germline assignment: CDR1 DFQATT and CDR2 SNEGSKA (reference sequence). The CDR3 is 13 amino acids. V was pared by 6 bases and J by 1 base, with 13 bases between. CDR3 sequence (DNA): TGCAGTGCCACCCCATCGGGGTCCTACGAGCAGTACTTC. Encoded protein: CSATPSGSYEQYF.

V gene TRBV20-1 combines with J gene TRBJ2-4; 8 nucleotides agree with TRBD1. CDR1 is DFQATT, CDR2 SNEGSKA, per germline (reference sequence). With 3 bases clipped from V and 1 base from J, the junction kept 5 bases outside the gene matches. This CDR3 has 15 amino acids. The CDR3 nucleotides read TGCAGTGCTAGTGACAGGGGCTTTGCCAAAAACATTCAGTACTTC. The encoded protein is CSASDRGFAKNIQYF.

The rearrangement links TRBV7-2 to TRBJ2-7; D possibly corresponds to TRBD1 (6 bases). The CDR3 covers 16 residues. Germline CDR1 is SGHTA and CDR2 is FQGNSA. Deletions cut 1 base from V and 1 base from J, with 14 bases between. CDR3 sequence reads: CASSLVGTTRSYEQYF. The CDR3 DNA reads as TGTGCCAGCAGCTTAGTCGGGACAACTCGTTCCTACGAGCAGTACTTC.

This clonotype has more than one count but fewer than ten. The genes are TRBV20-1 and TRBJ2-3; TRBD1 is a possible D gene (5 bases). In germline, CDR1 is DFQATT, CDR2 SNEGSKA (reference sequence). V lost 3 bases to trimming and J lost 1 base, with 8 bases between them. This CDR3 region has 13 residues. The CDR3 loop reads CSARVRGTDTQYF. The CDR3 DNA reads TGCAGTGCTAGGGTCAGGGGCACAGATACGCAGTATTTT.

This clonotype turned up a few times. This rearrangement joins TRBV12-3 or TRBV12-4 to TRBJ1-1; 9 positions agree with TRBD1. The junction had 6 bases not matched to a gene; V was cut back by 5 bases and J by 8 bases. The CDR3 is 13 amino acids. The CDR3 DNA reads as TGTGCCAGCAGTCCGGGACAGGGATTGGAAGCTTTCTTT. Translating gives CASSPGQGLEAFF.

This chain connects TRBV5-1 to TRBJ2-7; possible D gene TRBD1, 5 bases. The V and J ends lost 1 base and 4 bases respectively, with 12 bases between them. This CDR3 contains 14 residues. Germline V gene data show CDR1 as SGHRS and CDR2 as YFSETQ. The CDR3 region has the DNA TGCGCCAGCAGCTTGCAGGGCGTCGGGTACGAGCAGTACTTC. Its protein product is CASSLQGVGYEQYF.

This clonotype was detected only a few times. CDR3 sequence reads: CASSQAFENTGELFF. The CDR3 DNA follows: TGTGCCAGCAGCCAAGCCTTCGAGAACACCGGGGAGCTGTTTTTT. The V call is TRBV4-2, the J call TRBJ2-2, with D unresolved. The CDR3 has 15 residues. Trimming took off 1 base at V and 1 base at J, with 7 bases between the two ends. The germline CDR1 and CDR2 sequences are LGHNA and YNFKEQ.